This T cell receptor beta chain came from a study of CD8+ T cells in alopecia areata. Specified treatment: oral pan-JAK inhibitor, 5-10 mg twice daily. Lesional scalp tissue (obtained by punch biopsy) and peripheral blood were collected from alopecia areata patients. This clone was seen a handful of times. The target antigen is unknown. General observations from the study: A large proportion of expanded lesional clones were detected persisting in scalp and blood during tofacitinib. In lesional scalp, particularly from alopecia totalis/universalis, clonality was higher than in normal scalp.

Isolated RNA was reverse transcribed into cDNA used as the sequencing template. The assay was immunoSEQ multiplex PCR, and TCRdb's table has in-frame clones only and misses some. This sample carries 150,000 to 250,000 clones, roughly 60% of them seen once, and the ten largest clones take 5.5%. This CDR3 comprises 17 residues. Germline CDR1 is SGHTA and CDR2 is FQGNSA. Trimming at V came to 1 base and at J to 2 bases, leaving 8 bases not matched to a gene. The chain has TRBV7-2 and TRBJ2-5; TRBD2 matches at 9 bases. This clonotype originated in a human donor with alopecia areata. Here the sequenced sample was CD4+ T cells sorted from blood, taken at week 24, from a patient treated with tofacitinib. The CDR3 coding sequence is TGTGCCAGCAGCTTAGGGCGGCTGCGGGAGGGGCAAGAGACCCAGTACTTC. It translates to CASSLGRLREGQETQYF.